Listed below are T cell receptor beta chains from one sample, sequenced in a study of T cell responses to AZD1222 COVID-19 vaccine. TCRdb keeps only in-frame clones here, not all; method: immunoSEQ multiplex PCR. The table lists fewer than 150,000 clones, around nine tenths of them singletons, with roughly 7% in the top ten. Sequences were derived from peripheral blood, sampled 28 days after the second AZD1222 dose. The receptor set was obtained from an adult who received the AZD1222 COVID-19 vaccine. Both conserved end residues are part of each CDR3. Each record gives: clone size, J gene, V gene, D gene, CDR3 DNA, CDR3 protein. D genes are given only for firm matches. The size entry is marked missing in some rows and otherwise reads once, few, many or a size class.

- TRBJ1-5 TRBV12-3/TRBV12-4 TRBD1 TGTGCCAGCAGGGGGACAGCGAATCAGCCCCAGCATTTT CASRGTANQPQHF
- TRBJ2-7 TRBV3-1/TRBV3-2 - TGTGCCAGCAGCCGAACCTACGAGCAGTACTTC CASSRTYEQYF
- TRBJ2-5 TRBV18 - TGTGCCAGCTCACCACCGCCTGGCAGGGCCCAGTACTTC CASSPPPGRAQYF
- TRBJ2-1 TRBV19 TRBD1 TGTGCCAGTAGTATGTTCGGACAGGGGATTTCCTACAATGAGCAGTTCTTC CASSMFGQGISYNEQFF
- TRBJ2-7 TRBV6-5 TRBD2 TGTGCCAGCAGTTCCCGGGGAGGGATAGTTTGGGAGCAGTACTTC CASSSRGGIVWEQYF
once TRBJ2-7 TRBV5-1 - TGCGCCAGCAGTCCTGGCCGACAGCCCTACGAGCAGTACTTC CASSPGRQPYEQYF
- TRBJ1-1 TRBV11-2 - TGTGCCAGCAGCCTGGGGTCAGCGGGCACTGAAGCTTTCTTT CASSLGSAGTEAFF
- TRBJ2-3 TRBV27 - TGTGCCAGCAGTTTTTCCCCAGATACGCAGTATTTT CASSFSPDTQYF
- TRBJ2-5 TRBV10-3 TRBD1 TGTGCCATCAGTGTAACAGGGGAAGAGACCCAGTACTTC CAISVTGEETQYF
- TRBJ2-7 TRBV7-8 TRBD2 TGTGCCAGCAGCTTAGCGCTAGCGGGAGCCCCTCTAACCTACGAGCAGTACTTC CASSLALAGAPLTYEQYF
- TRBJ2-7 TRBV29-1 - TGCAGCGCCGGGGAGGATCAACCCCCCCACGAGCAGTACTTC CSAGEDQPPHEQYF
once TRBJ1-5 TRBV6-6 - TGTGCCAGCAGACGGGACACCCGAGGGAATCAGCCCCAGCATTTT CASRRDTRGNQPQHF
- TRBJ1-1 TRBV10-2 - TGCGCCAGCAGGGCCGGGGGAACGAACACTGAAGCTTTCTTT CASRAGGTNTEAFF
- TRBJ2-3 TRBV24-1 TRBD2 TGTGCCACCAGTGATTTGCCCTGGACTAGCGGGGGCTTGGGGACAGATACGCAGTATTTT CATSDLPWTSGGLGTDTQYF
- TRBJ1-5 TRBV19 TRBD1 TGTGCCAGTAGTATCTTAGGGACAGGGGCAGGGTTAGGGCCCCAGCATTTT CASSILGTGAGLGPQHF
- TRBJ2-7 TRBV7-2 - TGTGCCAGCAGTTTTGCGTCCGGTTTACTGGCCTACGAGCAGTACTTC CASSFASGLLAYEQYF
- TRBJ2-2 TRBV29-1 - TGCAGCGTTGGCTACACCGGGGAGCTGTTTTTT CSVGYTGELFF
- TRBJ2-7 TRBV30 - TGTGCCTGCGGGGGAAGGGGACCCGAGCAGTACTTC CACGGRGPEQYF
- TRBJ1-5 TRBV2 - TGTGCCAGCAGTGTAGGGTCTTCGGGCCATCAGCCCCAGCATTTT CASSVGSSGHQPQHF
- TRBJ2-2 TRBV29-1 TRBD1 TGCAGCGTTTTGGACAGGGAGAACACCGGGGAGCTGTTTTTT CSVLDRENTGELFF
- TRBJ1-5 TRBV6-1 - TGTGCCAGCAGTGACACCGTTAAAGAGCCCCAGCATTTT CASSDTVKEPQHF
once TRBJ2-7 TRBV10-2 - TGCGCCAGCAGGCCGGGTCCGTCCTACGAGCAGTACTTC CASRPGPSYEQYF
- TRBJ1-5 TRBV29-1 - TGCAGCGTTCGGGGGACAAGCAATCAGCCCCAGCATTTT CSVRGTSNQPQHF
once TRBJ1-2 TRBV28 - TGTGCCAGCAGCTATAACTATGGCTACACCTTC CASSYNYGYTF
once TRBJ1-2 TRBV7-9 - TGTGCCAGCAGCCCCGGGGGGGGCGCTACCTATGGCTACACCTTC CASSPGGGATYGYTF